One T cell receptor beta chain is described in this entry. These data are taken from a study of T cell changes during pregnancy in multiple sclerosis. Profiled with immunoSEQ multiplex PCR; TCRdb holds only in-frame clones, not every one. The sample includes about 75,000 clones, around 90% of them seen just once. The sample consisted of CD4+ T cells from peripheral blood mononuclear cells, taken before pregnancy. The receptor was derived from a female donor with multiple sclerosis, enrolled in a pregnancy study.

CDR3 DNA sequence: TGTGCCACCAGCAGAGACCGACAGGGGATCTACAATGAGCAGTTCTTC. It specifies CATSRDRQGIYNEQFF. The chain carries TRBV15 and TRBJ2-1, with 8 nucleotides matching TRBD1. V lost 0 bases, J lost 3 bases, and 4 bases stayed unmatched. The CDR3 contains 16 residues. Germline CDR1 is LNHNV and CDR2 is YYDKDF (reference sequence).